The clone carrying this T cell receptor beta chain was counted a single time. What it recognizes is unknown. The data were taken from a study of cytomegalovirus exposure and HLA in healthy donors. Findings and caveats of the study: The authors enumerated over 150 TCR beta chains as linked to cytomegalovirus. It was found in a later analysis that first-cohort TCR clusters tended to co-occur in the 90 to 150 validation repertoires. According to reports, the classifier identified cytomegalovirus status with high specificity and sensitivity.

Method: immunoSEQ multiplex PCR; TCRdb's copy keeps in-frame clones and lacks some. This table holds about 79,000 clones, roughly 93% found once. In germline, CDR1 is SGHDN, CDR2 FVKESK. The CDR3 sequence is 13 residues long. Between the trimmed V and J ends, which lost 5 bases and 7 bases, there was a span of 9 bases. This TCR came from a woman in her thirties in good health and CMV-seronegative. The sample was PBMCs. The J gene is TRBJ1-6, the V gene TRBV14; tentatively, D is TRBD1 (6 bases). Here the CDR3 DNA reads TGTGCCAGCAGCATTACAGGGAATTCACCCCTCCACTTT. Amino acids: CASSITGNSPLHF.